The 21 T cell receptor beta chains reported below all come from one sample, sequenced in a study of STAT5B mutations in CD4+ large granular lymphocyte leukemia. Profiling relied on immunoSEQ multiplex PCR, and the TCRdb table lists in-frame clones only, not all of them. This sample has nearly 35,000 clones; about 70% occur once, and the top ten carry roughly 2.1%. Sequenced: CD4+ T cells from blood buffy coats. The receptors were sampled from a human donor in good health.

In this sample, this clone turned up a few times. The chain couples TRBV29-1 to TRBJ1-2, with a weak D call TRBD1 (6 bases). In germline, CDR1 is SQVTM, CDR2 ANQGSEA. The CDR3 is 12 residues long. The DNA for the CDR3 is TGCACCATTTACTCACAGGGCTATGGCTACACCTTC. This encodes CTIYSQGYGYTF.

The chain carries TRBV6-1 and TRBJ2-7; D ambiguous. Per the germline V gene, CDR1 is MNHNS and CDR2 is SASEGT. The CDR3 extends over 14 amino acids. The ends were cut back, 6 bases at V and 0 bases at J, with 12 bases in the middle. The CDR3 nucleotides are TGTGCCAGCAGGGCGACTCCTACCTCCTACGAGCAGTACTTC. This encodes CASRATPTSYEQYF.

The chain recombines TRBV15 with TRBJ1-1, with D hard to call. CDR3 length: 14 amino acids. Germline CDR1 and CDR2: LNHNV and YYDKDF (reference sequence). Trimming took 3 bases from V and 4 from J, leaving 12 bases between them. The CDR3 is CATSSSTPGTEAFF. CDR3 nucleotides: TGTGCCACCAGCAGTTCAACCCCGGGCACTGAAGCTTTCTTT.

This clone was observed a few times. The chain employs TRBV9 and TRBJ1-1; no clear D gene. CDR1 is SGDLS and CDR2 is YYNGEE in the germline V gene. The CDR3 totals 13 residues. V was trimmed by 2 bases and J by 1 base, leaving 6 bases between them. The CDR3 DNA is TGTGCCAGCAGCGTCTTATCGAACACTGAAGCTTTCTTT. It codes for CASSVLSNTEAFF.

The chain couples TRBV19 to TRBJ1-2, with TRBD1 as a possible D gene (5 bases). This CDR3 comprises 17 residues. V lost 2 bases to trimming and J lost 4 bases, with 20 bases between them. Germline CDR1 is LNHDA and CDR2 is SQIVND (reference sequence). CDR3: CASSITGVGDSSYGYTF. The DNA for the CDR3 is TGTGCCAGTAGTATAACGGGGGTTGGGGATTCCAGCTATGGCTACACCTTC.

This clone showed up just a few times. The chain joins TRBV9 to TRBJ1-2, with no clear D. Germline V lookup: CDR1 SGDLS, CDR2 YYNGEE. Trimming removed 0 bases at V and 8 bases at J, with 14 bases between. This CDR3 comprises 14 residues. The CDR3 sequence is CASSVDFGWLGYTF. The CDR3 nucleotides read TGTGCCAGCAGCGTAGATTTCGGTTGGTTAGGCTACACCTTC.

The J gene is TRBJ2-1, the V gene TRBV4-2, with 9 bases that match TRBD2. This CDR3 region has 15 residues. The V gene's germline CDR1 is LGHNA and CDR2 YNFKEQ. After removal of 4 bases from V and 7 bases from J, the junction contained 8 bases not matched to a gene. CDR3 amino acids: CASSRLLAGTNEQFF. CDR3 nucleotide sequence: TGTGCCAGCAGCCGGCTTCTAGCGGGAACGAATGAGCAGTTCTTC.

The genes are TRBV10-1 and TRBJ1-5; no reliable D call. The CDR3 runs 14 residues. The ends were cut back, 4 bases at V and 3 bases at J, with 10 bases in the middle. Germline values: CDR1 WNHNN, CDR2 SYGVQD (reference sequence). CDR3 sequence reads: CASSAGAPNQPQHF. As DNA, the CDR3 is TGCGCCAGCAGTGCAGGAGCTCCCAATCAGCCCCAGCATTTT.

This clone came up a few times. V gene TRBV10-1 combines with J gene TRBJ1-1; D might be TRBD1 (5 bases). Germline assignment: CDR1 WNHNN and CDR2 SYGVQD (reference sequence). This CDR3 has 12 residues. The V end was cut by 4 bases, the J end by 4 bases, with 7 bases between. CDR3 protein: CASSGGTTEAFF. In DNA, the CDR3 is TGCGCCAGCAGTGGGGGGACCACTGAAGCTTTCTTT.

The CDR3 is CASSRDRGTQYF. The DNA for the CDR3 is TGCGCCAGCAGTCGGGACAGGGGGACCCAGTACTTC. This chain links TRBV10-1 with TRBJ2-5; 10 bases map to TRBD1. This CDR3 has 12 amino acids. With V trimmed by 5 bases and J by 7 bases, 1 base remained unmatched. Germline V gives CDR1 WNHNN, CDR2 SYGVQD (reference sequence).

V usage is TRBV19 and J usage is TRBJ2-1, with D perhaps given as TRBD1 or TRBD2 (7 bases each). The CDR3 runs 14 residues. Trimming cost V 8 bases and J 8 bases, with 19 bases left between them. Germline assignment: CDR1 LNHDA and CDR2 SQIVND (reference sequence). CDR3 loop: CASSSMTGRDEQFF. The CDR3 DNA is TGTGCCAGTTCCAGCATGACAGGGAGGGATGAGCAGTTCTTC.

This clone was counted between two and nine times. V gene TRBV14 combines with J gene TRBJ1-2; the D is unclear. CDR1 and CDR2 from the germline V gene are SGHDN and FVKESK. Trimming cost V 1 base and J 0 bases, with 12 bases left between them. The CDR3 totals 16 residues. CDR3 in amino acids: CASSQVEGGTNYGYTF. The CDR3 DNA follows: TGTGCCAGCAGCCAAGTGGAGGGAGGGACTAACTATGGCTACACCTTC.

The genes are TRBV19 and TRBJ1-1; 7 positions agree with TRBD1. The V gene end was trimmed by 11 bases and the J gene end by 1 base; junction bases not matched to a gene: 4. The germline CDR1 and CDR2 sequences are LNHDA and SQIVND (reference sequence). The CDR3 length is 12 residues. CDR3 coding DNA: TGTGCCGCTCAGGGGGAGAACACTGAAGCTTTCTTT. This sequence encodes CAAQGENTEAFF.

This chain connects TRBV9 to TRBJ1-3, with D possibly being TRBD1 (6 bases). V lost 2 bases, J lost 4 bases, and 13 bases lay in between. Germline lookup yields CDR1 SGDLS and CDR2 YYNGEE. CDR3 length: 15 amino acids. Written as DNA, the CDR3 is TGTGCCAGCAGCGTTTCAGGGGTGTCAGGAAACACCATATATTTT. This codes for CASSVSGVSGNTIYF.

The V gene is TRBV5-4, the J gene TRBJ2-7; 7 bases fit TRBD1. V dropped 4 bases and J dropped 3; count of bases not matched to a gene: 16. CDR3 length: 17 residues. Germline V CDR1 and CDR2: SGHNT, YYREEE (reference sequence). CDR3 residues: CASSPGLTTGRFYEQYF. The CDR3 DNA is TGTGCCAGCAGCCCCGGATTAACGACAGGGCGATTCTACGAGCAGTACTTC. The complete variable domain, with remaining parts taken from reference TRBV5-4 and TRBJ2-7, reads ETGVTQSPTHLIKTRGQQVTLRCSSQSGHNTVSWYQQALGQGPQFIFQYYREEENGRGNFPPRFSGLQFPNYSSELNVNALELDDSALYLCASSPGLTTGRFYEQYFGPGTRLTVT.

The chain uses TRBV19 and TRBJ1-3; tentative D call: TRBD1 (5 bases). This CDR3 is 13 amino acids long. The V and J ends lost 3 bases and 8 bases respectively, with 11 bases between them. Germline loops: CDR1 LNHDA, CDR2 SQIVND (reference sequence). The CDR3 coding sequence is TGTGCCAGTAGTATCGAGGCCAGGGACACCATATATTTT. Translation gives CASSIEARDTIYF.

The rearrangement joins TRBV18 to TRBJ2-2; no definite D call. The V end lost 3 bases, the J end lost 5 bases, and 10 bases lay between the germline ends. CDR1 and CDR2 from the germline V gene are KGHSH and LQKENI. The CDR3 runs 14 residues. The CDR3: CASSPGQQTGELFF. The CDR3 DNA follows: TGTGCCAGCTCACCGGGCCAGCAGACCGGGGAGCTGTTTTTT. The full variable domain, with the rest looked up from reference TRBV18 and TRBJ2-2, is NAGVMQNPRHLVRRRGQEARLRCSPMKGHSHVYWYRQLPEEGLKFMVYLQKENIIDESGMPKERFSAEFPKEGPSILRIQQVVRGDSAAYFCASSPGQQTGELFFGEGSRLTVL.

The chain combines TRBV6-5 with TRBJ1-1; D perhaps matches TRBD1 (6 bases). This CDR3 is built from 15 residues. V dropped 8 bases and J dropped 1 base, with 17 bases sitting between them. CDR1 is MNHEY and CDR2 is SVGAGI in the germline V gene. As DNA, the CDR3 is TGTGCCAGCCAGCCCCCCGCAGGGGCGAACACTGAAGCTTTCTTT. Translation gives CASQPPAGANTEAFF.

The chain joins TRBV5-4 to TRBJ1-2; 12 bases fit TRBD1. Germline V gene sequence: CDR1 SGHNT, CDR2 YYREEE (reference sequence). V trimming: 7 bases; J trimming: 8 bases; junction bases outside the gene matches: 12. The CDR3 covers 15 residues. CDR3 protein: CASFPGTGGPLGYTF. For the CDR3, the DNA is TGTGCCAGCTTCCCCGGGACAGGGGGCCCCTTAGGCTACACCTTC.

This chain links TRBV7-8 with TRBJ1-4, with 10 positions matching TRBD1. CDR1 is SGHVS and CDR2 is FQNEAQ in the germline V gene. The CDR3 loop spans 16 amino acids. V was pared by 2 bases and J by 6 bases, with 6 bases of the junction left unmatched. In nucleotides, the CDR3 is TGTGCCAGCAGCTTAATTACAGGACAGGGGGATGAAAAACTGTTTTTT. Its protein is CASSLITGQGDEKLFF.

The chain recombines TRBV6-5 with TRBJ2-7; D possibly matches TRBD1 or TRBD2 (5 bases each). The CDR3 extends over 11 amino acids. V gave up 3 bases and J gave up 11 bases, with 11 bases separating them. Germline V lookup: CDR1 MNHEY, CDR2 SVGAGI. This CDR3 reads CASSYAGAKYF. The DNA of the CDR3 is TGTGCCAGCAGTTATGCCGGGGCAAAGTACTTC.